Each of the 29 T cell receptor beta chains below was sequenced from the same sample in a study of control samples from healthy donors and cancer patients. The table came from immunoSEQ multiplex PCR; TCRdb's copy has only in-frame clones and leaves some out. The table includes under 450,000 clones, approximately 92% detected once. Source material: PBMCs. These receptors were obtained from a middle-aged man with head and neck cancer.

This clone was recorded only once. This chain uses TRBV14 with TRBJ2-3, with 9 bases fitting TRBD2. V lost 6 bases and J lost 4; bases outside the gene matches: 5. CDR3 length equals 14 residues. Germline V gene sequence: CDR1 SGHDN, CDR2 FVKESK. The CDR3 region has the DNA TGTGCCAGCAGACTAGCGGGTGGGTCAGATACGCAGTATTTT. Translation gives CASRLAGGSDTQYF.

This sequence joins TRBV9 and TRBJ1-3; 9 bases match TRBD1. The germline CDR1 and CDR2 sequences are SGDLS and YYNGEE. This CDR3 is 15 amino acids long. Losses at the gene ends were 4 bases for V and 10 bases for J; bases not matched to a gene: 12. The CDR3 loop reads CASSSLQGATGTIYF. CDR3 coding DNA: TGTGCCAGCAGCTCGTTACAGGGGGCAACGGGGACCATATATTTT.

V usage is TRBV28 and J usage is TRBJ2-3, with TRBD2 matching 9 bases. V lost 5 bases to trimming and J lost 2 bases; unmatched junction nucleotides: 5. Germline V gene lookup returns CDR1 MDHEN and CDR2 SYDVKM. The CDR3 is 15 amino acids. The CDR3 DNA reads TGTGCCAGCAGTCGCCGACTAGCGGACACAGATACGCAGTATTTT. Its protein is CASSRRLADTDTQYF.

This chain joins TRBV12-3 or TRBV12-4 and TRBJ2-3, with D perhaps given as TRBD1 or TRBD2 (5 bases each). The CDR3 length is 13 residues. V was cut by 5 bases and J by 5 bases, with 11 bases left in between. The CDR3 nucleotides are TGTGCCAGCAGTCCTCCAGGGAGAGATACGCAGTATTTT. This gives the protein CASSPPGRDTQYF.

The chain carries TRBV7-2 and TRBJ2-1; no firm D call. V was shortened by 1 base and J by 7 bases, with 11 bases between the two germline ends. CDR3 length equals 14 residues. Germline V gene lookup returns CDR1 SGHTA and CDR2 FQGNSA. CDR3 sequence: CASSLGASQNEQFF. CDR3 DNA: TGTGCCAGCAGCTTAGGGGCTAGTCAAAATGAGCAGTTCTTC.

The gene calls are TRBV2 and TRBJ1-2; D is undetermined. The germline CDR1 and CDR2 sequences are SNHLY and FYNNEI. With 3 bases removed from V and 4 bases from J, the gap between germline ends came to 12 bases. There are 14 residues in the CDR3. CDR3 sequence: CASSDSRFSYGYTF. In DNA form, the CDR3 reads TGTGCCAGCAGTGATTCAAGGTTCAGCTATGGCTACACCTTC.

This chain links TRBV30 with TRBJ1-2; the match to TRBD1 covers 9 bases. CDR1 and CDR2 from the germline V gene are GTSNPN and SVGIG (reference sequence). Trimming cost V 6 bases and J 4 bases; bases outside gene matches: 15. This CDR3 has 16 residues. CDR3 amino acids: CACWSGTGRASYGYTF. The CDR3 region has the DNA TGTGCCTGCTGGTCCGGGACAGGGAGGGCAAGCTATGGCTACACCTTC.

The CDR3 bases are TGCAGTGCTAGTCGAGCTGTGGGGTTCACCTTC. It translates to CSASRAVGFTF. The chain is built from TRBV20-1 and TRBJ1-2; no clear D gene. CDR1 DFQATT and CDR2 SNEGSKA come from the germline V gene (reference sequence). The CDR3 contains 11 residues. Trimming shortened V by 3 bases and J by 13 bases, and 15 bases separated the two germline ends.

This chain uses TRBV18 with TRBJ1-2; D unclear. V lost 2 bases and J 7 bases, leaving 11 bases between the germline ends. This CDR3 region has 13 residues. Germline CDR1 reads KGHSH; CDR2 reads LQKENI. DNA for the CDR3: TGTGCCAGCTCACCAGCTCAGGAAGGTGGCTACACCTTC. It specifies CASSPAQEGGYTF. The variable domain in full, completed from reference TRBV18 and TRBJ1-2, reads NAGVMQNPRHLVRRRGQEARLRCSPMKGHSHVYWYRQLPEEGLKFMVYLQKENIIDESGMPKERFSAEFPKEGPSILRIQQVVRGDSAAYFCASSPAQEGGYTFGSGTRLTVV.

The CDR3 DNA reads TGTGCCAGCAGCACATACGGACAGGGAGGGACCCAGTACTTC. Its protein is CASSTYGQGGTQYF. The chain combines TRBV5-8 with TRBJ2-5; TRBD1 matches at 8 bases. The CDR3 totals 14 residues. V shed 4 bases and J 7 bases; nucleotides not matched to a gene: 9. The germline CDR1 and CDR2 sequences are SGHTS and YDEGEE.

The chain couples TRBV6-6 to TRBJ1-2, with a weak D call TRBD1 (6 bases). Trimming removed 4 bases from V and 2 bases from J, with 17 bases in between. Per germline, CDR1 MNHNY and CDR2 SVGAGI (reference sequence). The CDR3 consists of 16 residues. The CDR3 reads CASSFNEGERNYGYTF. In DNA, the CDR3 is TGTGCCAGCAGTTTTAATGAGGGGGAGAGAAACTATGGCTACACCTTC.

This clone has a single count. Other DNA sequences in this specimen translate into the identical CDR3. The chain couples TRBV5-1 to TRBJ2-6; D tentatively fits TRBD1 or TRBD2 (6 bases each). Germline CDR1 reads SGHRS; CDR2 reads YFSETQ. Trimming removed 0 bases from V and 2 bases from J, with 15 bases in between. The length of the CDR3 is 18 residues. As DNA, the CDR3 is TGCGCCAGCAGCTTGGTTGGGGGGCCGGGGGCTGGGGCCAACGTCCTGACTTTC. Translated: CASSLVGGPGAGANVLTF.

V usage is TRBV9 and J usage is TRBJ2-3, with TRBD1 identical over 8 bases. V gave up 3 bases and J gave up 3 bases; unmatched junction bases: 6. The CDR3 sequence is 15 residues long. In germline, CDR1 is SGDLS, CDR2 YYNGEE. The CDR3 here is CASSARTGNTDTQYF. The CDR3 nucleotides read TGTGCCAGCAGCGCCCGGACAGGGAATACAGATACGCAGTATTTT.

The rearrangement links TRBV2 to TRBJ2-7; D unresolved. This CDR3 contains 13 residues. V shed 6 bases and J shed 4 bases, with 13 bases lying between them. Germline CDR1 is SNHLY and CDR2 is FYNNEI. The CDR3, as DNA: TGTGCCAGCAGACGGCTACCAGTTTACGAGCAGTACTTC. Protein product: CASRRLPVYEQYF.

The CDR3 bases are TGTGCCAGCAGTGAAAATACGGGCCCCGGATATGGCTACACCTTC. Translation gives CASSENTGPGYGYTF. The chain joins TRBV6-1 to TRBJ1-2; D not certain. Germline-derived CDR1 and CDR2 are MNHNS and SASEGT. V was shortened by 2 bases and J by 5 bases, with 15 bases between the two germline ends. The CDR3 is 15 residues long.

V usage is TRBV18 and J usage is TRBJ1-5; TRBD1 matches at 9 bases. In germline, CDR1 is KGHSH, CDR2 LQKENI. Trimming at V came to 2 bases and at J to 6 bases, leaving 8 bases not matched to a gene. The length of the CDR3 is 16 residues. The CDR3 loop is CASSPGSRQGGQPQHF. CDR3 sequence (DNA): TGTGCCAGCTCACCAGGATCAAGACAGGGGGGTCAGCCCCAGCATTTT.

This chain connects TRBV13 to TRBJ2-5, with TRBD2 identical over 14 bases. J lost 3 bases, V lost 5 bases, and 5 bases had no gene match. This CDR3 is built from 16 residues. The germline V gene has CDR1 PRHDT and CDR2 FYEKMQ (reference sequence). CDR3: CASSQPGLAGEETQYF. The CDR3, as DNA: TGTGCCAGCAGCCAACCGGGACTAGCGGGAGAAGAGACCCAGTACTTC.

This rearrangement joins TRBV6-5 to TRBJ1-6, with 9 bases aligning to TRBD1. CDR1 is MNHEY, CDR2 SVGAGI, per germline. This CDR3 comprises 15 residues. Trimming cost V 7 bases and J 7 bases; bases outside gene matches: 8. CDR3 DNA sequence: TGTGCCAGCACCGCCGGAGGGACAGGGAATTCACCCCTCCACTTT. Translating it yields CASTAGGTGNSPLHF.

This clone was observed a handful of times. This chain uses TRBV3-1 (or the pseudogene TRBV3-2) with TRBJ1-1, with D unclear. CDR3 length: 13 amino acids. V was cut by 4 bases and J by 3 bases, with 9 bases left in between. Germline lookup yields CDR1 LGHDT and CDR2 YNNKEL (reference sequence). The CDR3 protein is CASSRRIDTEAFF. The CDR3 DNA sequence: TGTGCCAGCAGCCGCAGGATAGACACTGAAGCTTTCTTT.

V usage is TRBV5-1 and J usage is TRBJ1-2, with D perhaps matching TRBD1 (5 bases). The CDR3 is 16 amino acids. From germline, CDR1 is SGHRS and CDR2 YFSETQ. Trimming took off 4 bases at V and 2 bases at J, with 18 bases between the two ends. The CDR3 protein is CASSPLPGQGNYGYTF. The CDR3 region has the DNA TGCGCCAGCAGCCCGCTCCCGGGGCAGGGAAACTATGGCTACACCTTC.

This rearrangement joins TRBV5-1 to TRBJ2-2; 8 bases align to TRBD1. CDR1 SGHRS and CDR2 YFSETQ come from the germline V gene. The trim removed 4 bases at V and 5 bases at J, leaving 13 bases unmatched. This CDR3 spans 17 amino acids. CDR3 DNA sequence: TGCGCCAGCAGCCATCTACCTGGGACAGGCCGGACCGGGGAGCTGTTTTTT. Its translation is CASSHLPGTGRTGELFF. Variable domain in full (rest from reference TRBV5-1 and TRBJ2-2): KAGVTQTPRYLIKTRGQQVTLSCSPISGHRSVSWYQQTPGQGLQFLFEYFSETQRNKGNFPGRFSGRQFSNSRSEMNVSTLELGDSALYLCASSHLPGTGRTGELFFGEGSRLTVL.

Comment on this clone: A read error may produce the germline difference seen at one junction end. The chain joins TRBV7-7 to TRBJ2-2, with TRBD1 identical over 8 bases. CDR1 is SSHAT, CDR2 FNYEAQ, per germline (reference sequence). The CDR3 loop spans 14 amino acids. CDR3 sequence: CASSSDRESGELFF. The CDR3 nucleotides read TGTGCTAGCAGCTCGGACAGGGAATCCGGGGAGCTGTTTTTT.

The chain links TRBV4-1 to TRBJ2-3; TRBD1 is a possible D gene (5 bases). The germline gives CDR1 MGHRA, CDR2 YSYEKL. Trimming took 0 bases from V and 5 from J, leaving 12 bases between them. The CDR3 runs 15 residues. The CDR3 here is CASSQEYRGQDTQYF. The CDR3, as DNA: TGCGCCAGCAGCCAAGAATATAGGGGCCAAGATACGCAGTATTTT.

This sequence joins TRBV19 and TRBJ2-3; D call uncertain. The germline gives CDR1 LNHDA, CDR2 SQIVND (reference sequence). This CDR3 is built from 15 residues. Deletions cut 7 bases from V and 0 bases from J, with 14 bases between. CDR3 in DNA: TGTGCCAGTAACCAAGCCACACATAGCACAGATACGCAGTATTTT. Its translation is CASNQATHSTDTQYF.

This rearrangement joins TRBV28 to TRBJ2-6, with D hard to call. Trimming took 5 bases from V and 2 from J, leaving 16 bases between them. Germline loops: CDR1 MDHEN, CDR2 SYDVKM. The CDR3 covers 17 residues. As DNA, the CDR3 is TGTGCCAGCAGTCTACCTGGAGCTCGAGCTGGGGCCAACGTCCTGACTTTC. It is translated as CASSLPGARAGANVLTF.

This clone appeared a few times. This chain links TRBV2 with TRBJ1-1; perhaps TRBD1 as D (5 bases). CDR3 length: 13 residues. Between the trimmed V and J ends, which lost 8 bases and 1 base, there was a span of 11 bases. The germline gives CDR1 SNHLY, CDR2 FYNNEI. This chain's CDR3 is CASRGQPNTEAFF. The CDR3 nucleotides are TGTGCCAGCCGAGGACAACCGAACACTGAAGCTTTCTTT.

This chain's CDR3 is CASSPGTAFNEKLFF. The CDR3 DNA follows: TGTGCCAGCAGCCCCGGGACAGCGTTTAATGAAAAACTGTTTTTT. This rearrangement joins TRBV7-8 to TRBJ1-4; 7 bases are a match to TRBD1. The germline gives CDR1 SGHVS, CDR2 FQNEAQ. This CDR3 has 15 amino acids. The V gene end was trimmed by 5 bases and the J gene end by 4 bases; junction bases not matched to a gene: 7.

The rearrangement links TRBV19 to TRBJ1-3, with D possibly matching TRBD1 (6 bases). Germline assignment: CDR1 LNHDA and CDR2 SQIVND (reference sequence). The V end lost 4 bases, the J end lost 2 bases, and 12 bases lay between the germline ends. CDR3 length equals 15 residues. The CDR3 spells CASSTYRAAGNTIYF. As DNA, the CDR3 is TGTGCCAGTAGTACCTACAGGGCGGCTGGAAACACCATATATTTT.

CDR3: CASSPPGGAKNIQYF. CDR3 nucleotides: TGTGCCAGCAGTCCGCCGGGGGGAGCCAAAAACATTCAGTACTTC. The rearrangement uses TRBV2 and TRBJ2-4; 7 bases agree with TRBD2. This CDR3 has 15 amino acids. V lost 5 bases, J lost 0 bases, and 4 bases stayed unmatched. CDR1 is SNHLY, CDR2 FYNNEI, per germline. Supplemented by reference TRBV2 and TRBJ2-4, the full variable domain reads EPEVTQTPSHQVTQMGQEVILRCVPISNHLYFYWYRQILGQKVEFLVSFYNNEISEKSEIFDDQFSVERPDGSNFTLKIRSTKLEDSAMYFCASSPPGGAKNIQYFGAGTRLSVL.